Listed here are 15 T cell receptor beta chains from one sample, sequenced in a study of technical replicates of blood from a handful of donors. Sequencing used immunoSEQ multiplex PCR; TCRdb keeps in-frame clones, though not all of them. The sample lists tens of thousands of clones, over 95% occurring once. What was sequenced was T cells isolated from PBMCs. These receptors all come from a human donor in good health.

The chain combines TRBV29-1 with TRBJ2-1; TRBD2 agrees at 8 bases. This CDR3 comprises 12 residues. Germline V gene sequence: CDR1 SQVTM, CDR2 ANQGSEA. The ends lost 4 bases at V and 8 bases at J; junction bases unmatched: 4. The chain's CDR3 is CSVGGRFDEQFF. The CDR3 DNA sequence: TGCAGCGTTGGCGGGAGGTTCGATGAGCAGTTCTTC.

V and J are TRBV7-2 and TRBJ2-5, with D perhaps TRBD2 (6 bases). Germline V gives CDR1 SGHTA, CDR2 FQGNSA. The CDR3 is 16 residues long. With 0 bases removed from V and 7 bases from J, the gap between germline ends came to 18 bases. The CDR3 nucleotides read TGTGCCAGCAGCTTAGCGCTGAAGGTGCAGGGAGGGACCCAGTACTTC. It specifies CASSLALKVQGGTQYF.

This chain joins TRBV7-9 and TRBJ2-1; no clear D gene. The V end was cut by 1 base, the J end by 5 bases, with 6 bases between. CDR3 length: 13 amino acids. From germline, CDR1 is SEHNR and CDR2 FQNEAQ (reference sequence). The CDR3 sequence is CASSLELHNEQFF. The CDR3 DNA follows: TGTGCCAGCAGCTTAGAACTTCACAATGAGCAGTTCTTC.

This chain uses TRBV2 with TRBJ2-1; perhaps TRBD2 as D (6 bases). In germline, CDR1 is SNHLY, CDR2 FYNNEI. This CDR3 has 13 residues. V was shortened by 4 bases and J by 6 bases, with 10 bases between the two germline ends. DNA for the CDR3: TGTGCCAGCAGTGGTAGCGGAAGCAATGAGCAGTTCTTC. It encodes CASSGSGSNEQFF.

The chain joins TRBV25-1 to TRBJ2-5; no clear D. There are 14 residues in the CDR3. Per the germline V gene, CDR1 is MGHDK and CDR2 is SYGVNS. V was cut by 3 bases and J by 5 bases, with 13 bases left in between. The CDR3 is CASSESTLGETQYF. CDR3 in DNA: TGTGCCAGCAGTGAGTCGACTCTCGGGGAGACCCAGTACTTC.

The rearrangement uses TRBV27 and TRBJ2-2, with D hard to call. The length of the CDR3 is 13 residues. The germline gives CDR1 MNHEY, CDR2 SMNVEV (reference sequence). Trimming removed 9 bases from V and 5 bases from J, with 13 bases in between. CDR3 coding DNA: TGTGCCAGTATACGGTTTCGGACCGGGGAGCTGTTTTTT. This gives the protein CASIRFRTGELFF.

The gene calls are TRBV7-9 and TRBJ1-1; 7 positions match TRBD1. J was trimmed by 4 bases and V by 5 bases; bases with no gene match: 19. This CDR3 contains 18 residues. Germline lookup yields CDR1 SEHNR and CDR2 FQNEAQ (reference sequence). Here the CDR3 DNA reads TGTGCCAGCAGCCTATTAGGTCGTGGTCAGGGGGTGCGCACTGAAGCTTTCTTT. It specifies CASSLLGRGQGVRTEAFF. The complete variable domain, with remaining parts taken from reference TRBV7-9 and TRBJ1-1, reads DTGVSQNPRHKITKRGQNVTFRCDPISEHNRLYWYRQTLGQGPEFLTYFQNEAQLEKSRLLSDRFSAERPKGSFSTLEIQRTEQGDSAMYLCASSLLGRGQGVRTEAFFGQGTRLTVV.

The chain employs TRBV2 and TRBJ1-5, with D perhaps matching TRBD1 (6 bases). CDR3 length: 14 amino acids. Germline CDR1 SNHLY, CDR2 FYNNEI. The V and J ends lost 8 bases and 3 bases respectively, with 14 bases between them. CDR3: CASSHREFNQPQHF. CDR3 sequence (DNA): TGTGCCAGCTCTCACAGGGAATTCAATCAGCCCCAGCATTTT.

This chain connects TRBV20-1 to TRBJ1-1; the D is unclear. Germline CDR1 reads DFQATT; CDR2 reads SNEGSKA (reference sequence). There are 10 residues in the CDR3. V lost 4 bases and J lost 3, with 3 bases in between. The CDR3 nucleotides are TGCAGTGCTACCTACACTGAAGCTTTCTTT. Protein: CSATYTEAFF.

The chain combines TRBV5-1 with TRBJ2-4, with 9 bases aligning to TRBD2. This CDR3 is 13 amino acids long. The germline V gene encodes CDR1 SGHRS and CDR2 YFSETQ. With 3 bases clipped from V and 6 bases from J, the junction kept 1 base outside the gene matches. CDR3 sequence (DNA): TGCGCCAGCAGCTATAGCGGGGGAAACATTCAGTACTTC. Its translation: CASSYSGGNIQYF. The full variable domain, its missing parts supplied by reference TRBV5-1 and TRBJ2-4, is KAGVTQTPRYLIKTRGQQVTLSCSPISGHRSVSWYQQTPGQGLQFLFEYFSETQRNKGNFPGRFSGRQFSNSRSEMNVSTLELGDSALYLCASSYSGGNIQYFGAGTRLSVL.

V is TRBV9 and J is TRBJ2-7, with TRBD1 identical over 11 bases. The CDR3 loop spans 16 amino acids. The ends lost 4 bases at V and 3 bases at J; junction bases unmatched: 9. CDR1 SGDLS and CDR2 YYNGEE come from the germline V gene. The CDR3 sequence: CASSKGQGALGYEQYF. The CDR3 nucleotides are TGTGCCAGCAGCAAAGGACAGGGGGCGCTGGGCTACGAGCAGTACTTC.

The chain is built from TRBV19 and TRBJ1-2; weak D call: TRBD1 (5 bases). The CDR3 totals 12 residues. V was pared by 5 bases and J by 7 bases, with 11 bases between. Germline CDR1 LNHDA, CDR2 SQIVND (reference sequence). CDR3 region: CASSRDRIGYTF. The CDR3 DNA is TGTGCCAGTAGTCGCGACAGAATTGGCTACACCTTC.

The chain links TRBV27 to TRBJ2-2, with TRBD1 matching over 9 bases. The junction had 9 bases not matched to a gene; V was cut back by 7 bases and J by 6 bases. Per germline, CDR1 MNHEY and CDR2 SMNVEV (reference sequence). The CDR3 length is 15 residues. CDR3 loop: CASTTTGQGSGELFF. CDR3 DNA sequence: TGTGCCAGCACCACTACGGGACAGGGCTCCGGGGAGCTGTTTTTT.

This chain uses TRBV27 with TRBJ2-1, with TRBD2 identical over 10 bases. The germline V gene encodes CDR1 MNHEY and CDR2 SMNVEV (reference sequence). The CDR3 sequence is 19 residues long. V lost 4 bases to trimming and J lost 5 bases; unmatched junction nucleotides: 17. CDR3 coding DNA: TGTGCCAGCAGTTCTCCCAGGGTTCTAGCGGGAGCGTACCACAATGAGCAGTTCTTC. This encodes CASSSPRVLAGAYHNEQFF.

This clone was recorded only once. The genes are TRBV6-5 and TRBJ2-2; 7 positions agree with TRBD1. J gave up 5 bases and V 6 bases, and 9 bases lay outside the gene matches. Germline CDR1 and CDR2: MNHEY and SVGAGI. The CDR3 loop spans 15 amino acids. The CDR3 reads CASSMGTVGTGELFF. In nucleotides, the CDR3 is TGTGCCAGCAGCATGGGGACAGTCGGGACCGGGGAGCTGTTTTTT.